Listed below are T cell receptor beta chains from one sample, sequenced in a study of shared clonotypes between healthy human individuals. Assay used: immunoSEQ multiplex PCR; TCRdb lists only in-frame clones, some missing. The sample includes fewer than 700,000 clones, around three quarters seen only once; the top ten take more than 10%. Sequencing was done on a sample of PBMCs. These receptors all stem from a woman between 40 and 55 years old in good health. Some clones in this sample may be carry-over from other donors' samples. Each CDR3 is given with its conserved first and last residue. The D gene is left open where the match is weak. A row's size may be missing; if present it is once, few, many or a size class.

>NA|TRBJ2-5|TRBD1|TRBV10-3
CAIAGGLRETQYF
TGTGCCATCGCAGGGGGTCTTCGAGAGACCCAGTACTTC
>NA|TRBJ1-3|TRBD1|TRBV7-6
CASSLATGAGNTIYF
TGTGCCAGCAGCTTAGCGACAGGGGCTGGAAACACCATATATTTT
>NA|TRBJ2-3|TRBD1|TRBV11-2
CASSFDGDRQYF
TGTGCCAGCAGTTTTGACGGGGACAGGCAGTATTTT
>NA|TRBJ1-2|TRBD1|TRBV27
CASSRQGVYGYTF
TGTGCCAGCAGCCGACAGGGAGTCTATGGCTACACCTTC
>few|TRBJ2-6|TRBD1|TRBV9
CASSEGTGASGANVLTF
TGTGCCAGCAGCGAAGGGACAGGGGCTTCTGGGGCCAACGTCCTGACTTTC
>few|TRBJ2-1|TRBD2|TRBV9
CASSVGSGRANEQFF
TGTGCCAGCAGCGTAGGGAGCGGGAGGGCCAATGAGCAGTTCTTC
>NA|TRBJ1-2|TRBD1|TRBV9
CASSVGGTGAPSYGYTF
TGTGCCAGCAGCGTAGGAGGGACAGGGGCCCCTAGCTATGGCTACACCTTC
>NA|TRBJ2-1|TRBD2|TRBV28
CAAGVAGTSSYNEQFF
TGTGCAGCAGGGGTAGCGGGAACGAGCTCCTACAATGAGCAGTTCTTC
>NA|TRBJ2-3|NA|TRBV6-1
CASSDKETDTQYF
TGTGCCAGCAGTGATAAGGAAACAGATACGCAGTATTTT
>NA|TRBJ2-2|TRBD2|TRBV5-1
CASSHWTSATNTGELFF
TGCGCCAGCAGTCACTGGACTAGCGCGACGAACACCGGGGAGCTGTTTTTT
>few|TRBJ2-1|TRBD2|TRBV5-6
CASTLRLGLAVDEQFF
TGTGCCAGCACGCTCCGCCTCGGACTAGCGGTCGATGAGCAGTTCTTC
>NA|TRBJ2-5|TRBD2|TRBV11-3
CASSSPRGRGRVKETQYF
TGTGCCAGCAGCTCCCCCCGGGGTCGTGGGAGGGTGAAGGAGACCCAGTACTTC
>NA|TRBJ2-3|NA|TRBV2
CASRPKGLRSTDTQYF
TGTGCCAGCAGACCCAAAGGATTGCGAAGCACAGATACGCAGTATTTT
>NA|TRBJ1-1|NA|TRBV7-9
CASSLVIVRTEAFF
TGTGCCAGCAGCTTAGTCATCGTAAGAACTGAAGCTTTCTTT
>NA|TRBJ2-3|TRBD2|TRBV29-1
CSVDVAGSGTDTQYF
TGCAGCGTTGACGTAGCGGGGAGCGGCACAGATACGCAGTATTTT
>NA|TRBJ1-2|TRBD1|TRBV6-5
CASSWGQGSGGYTF
TGTGCCAGCAGTTGGGGACAGGGATCAGGAGGCTACACCTTC
>NA|TRBJ2-1|TRBD2|TRBV11-2
CASSFASGVYNEQFF
TGTGCCAGCAGCTTCGCTAGCGGGGTCTACAATGAGCAGTTCTTC
>NA|TRBJ2-7|NA|TRBV6-1
CASSEEAAAYEQYF
TGTGCCAGCAGTGAGGAAGCCGCAGCTTACGAGCAGTACTTC
>NA|TRBJ2-4|TRBD1|TRBV4-1
CASSVTGVGWNIQYF
TGCGCCAGCAGCGTTACAGGGGTAGGCTGGAACATTCAGTACTTC
>NA|TRBJ2-2|NA|TRBV7-3
CASSLTRGFGGELFF
TGTGCCAGCAGCTTAACGAGAGGGTTTGGCGGGGAGCTGTTTTTT
>NA|TRBJ2-3|TRBD2|TRBV10-3
CAISPSGRPPDTQYF
TGTGCCATCAGTCCTAGCGGGAGGCCTCCAGATACGCAGTATTTT
>NA|TRBJ1-2|NA|TRBV4-3
CASSQDPGEFYGYTF
TGCGCCAGCAGCCAAGATCCGGGGGAGTTCTATGGCTACACCTTC
>NA|TRBJ2-5|TRBD1|TRBV18
CASATPGQGAWETQYF
TGTGCCAGCGCTACGCCGGGACAGGGGGCTTGGGAGACCCAGTACTTC
>NA|TRBJ2-3|NA|TRBV6-5
CASRPPGTDTQYF
TGTGCCAGCAGGCCACCGGGCACAGATACGCAGTATTTT
>NA|TRBJ2-3|NA|TRBV7-3
CASSQGASETDTQYF
TGTGCCAGCAGCCAAGGGGCTAGCGAGACCGATACGCAGTATTTT
>NA|TRBJ1-1|NA|TRBV5-1
CASSYDKLVMNTEAFF
TGCGCCAGCAGCTATGACAAACTAGTCATGAACACTGAAGCTTTCTTT
>NA|TRBJ2-5|NA|TRBV4-1
CASSPRRARQETQYF
TGCGCCAGCAGCCCCAGACGGGCCCGACAAGAGACCCAGTACTTC
>NA|TRBJ2-1|TRBD1|TRBV19
CASSIRGQGAFNEQFF
TGTGCCAGTAGTATTAGGGGACAGGGGGCATTCAATGAGCAGTTCTTC
>NA|TRBJ2-2|TRBD2|TRBV5-4
CASSPGLAGRFTGELFF
TGTGCCAGCAGCCCCGGACTAGCGGGAAGATTCACCGGGGAGCTGTTTTTT
>NA|TRBJ1-5|NA|TRBV7-8
CASSRDRNPHQPQHF
TGTGCCAGCAGCCGGGACCGCAACCCGCATCAGCCCCAGCATTTT
>NA|TRBJ1-1|NA|TRBV6-6
CASSYSGGNTEAFF
TGTGCCAGCAGTTACTCCGGGGGCAACACTGAAGCTTTCTTT
>NA|TRBJ2-7|NA|TRBV2
CASSERLVAYEQYF
TGTGCCAGCAGTGAACGGCTAGTTGCCTACGAGCAGTACTTC
>NA|TRBJ2-3|NA|TRBV5-4
CASSLGLVWDTQYF
TGTGCCAGCAGCTTGGGGCTTGTCTGGGATACGCAGTATTTT
>few|TRBJ2-2|NA|TRBV6-1
CASSEADTGELFF
TGTGCCAGCAGTGAAGCAGATACCGGGGAGCTGTTTTTT
>NA|TRBJ2-3|NA|TRBV6-1
CASSEPARDTQYF
TGTGCCAGCAGTGAACCCGCAAGGGATACGCAGTATTTT
>NA|TRBJ2-7|NA|TRBV19
CASRPGSSYEQYF
TGTGCCAGTAGACCAGGGAGCTCCTACGAGCAGTACTTC
>NA|TRBJ2-1|TRBD2|TRBV5-6
CASSLSSGTSFYNEQFF
TGTGCCAGCAGCTTGTCTAGCGGGACCTCATTTTACAATGAGCAGTTCTTC
>NA|TRBJ1-5|TRBD1|TRBV28
CASSFRQGRQPQHF
TGTGCCAGCAGTTTCCGACAGGGGAGGCAGCCCCAGCATTTT
>NA|TRBJ1-1|NA|TRBV7-9
CASSLRTHKEAFF
TGTGCCAGCAGCCTACGCACGCATAAAGAAGCTTTCTTT
>once|TRBJ2-2|NA|TRBV11-2
CASSLDIGGTELFF
TGTGCCAGCAGCTTAGATATTGGAGGTACGGAGCTGTTTTTT
>NA|TRBJ2-4|NA|TRBV19
CASSIPRGSQGTIQYF
TGTGCCAGTAGTATACCCCGGGGCTCCCAGGGGACCATTCAGTACTTC
>NA|TRBJ2-7|NA|TRBV25-1
CASSEWETISYEQYF
TGTGCCAGCAGTGAATGGGAGACGATCTCCTACGAGCAGTACTTC
>NA|TRBJ2-2|NA|TRBV11-2
CASSYRQWVTGELFF
TGTGCCAGCAGCTATAGACAGTGGGTCACCGGGGAGCTGTTTTTT
>NA|TRBJ2-1|TRBD2|TRBV7-3
CASSVRLAGVPLFF
TGTGCCAGCAGCGTCCGACTAGCGGGAGTACCCTTGTTCTTC
>NA|TRBJ2-2|NA|TRBV15
CATSRDPRGFGELFF
TGTGCCACCAGCAGAGATCCCCGGGGTTTCGGGGAGCTGTTTTTT
>many|TRBJ1-1|TRBD1|TRBV29-1
CSGGQQNTEAFF
TGCAGCGGGGGACAGCAGAACACTGAAGCTTTCTTT
>NA|TRBJ2-7|NA|TRBV5-1
CASSDAVQGYEQYF
TGCGCCAGCAGCGATGCCGTTCAGGGGTACGAGCAGTACTTC
>NA|TRBJ2-7|NA|TRBV5-1
CASSPGTVSYEQYF
TGCGCCAGCAGCCCCGGGACTGTGTCCTACGAGCAGTACTTC
>NA|TRBJ2-7|NA|TRBV5-4
CASGPGQAVREQYF
TGTGCCAGCGGCCCCGGGCAGGCAGTACGGGAGCAGTACTTC
>NA|TRBJ2-2|TRBD1|TRBV6-1
CASRGQGSAGELFF
TGTGCCAGCAGGGGACAGGGGTCGGCCGGGGAGCTGTTTTTT
>few|TRBJ2-1|TRBD2|TRBV7-2
CASSLVRGDENEQFF
TGTGCCAGCAGCTTAGTACGGGGGGATGAGAATGAGCAGTTCTTC
>NA|TRBJ2-2|TRBD2|TRBV4-2
CASSPPGGGELFF
TGTGCCAGCAGCCCCCCGGGGGGCGGGGAGCTGTTTTTT
>NA|TRBJ2-1|TRBD2|TRBV18
CASSLQREVGNEQFF
TGTGCCAGCTCACTGCAGCGGGAGGTTGGGAATGAGCAGTTCTTC
>NA|TRBJ2-7|TRBD1|TRBV10-2
CASRTGGDHYEQYF
TGCGCCAGCAGGACAGGGGGCGATCACTACGAGCAGTACTTC